This T cell receptor (beta chain) appears in the sequencing data of a study of blood T cell repertoires in COVID-19. In terms of age and location, participants ranged from roughly 18 to 95 years and lived in around 22 US areas. Original processing methods: Estimated nucleated cell counts came from reference gene primer amplification. Using immunoSEQ multiplex PCR, the repertoire was profiled, and TCRdb retains in-frame clones only, with some absent. V, J and clone size were drawn from that table, and D and trimming were deduced from the DNA. The table lists a few hundred thousand clones, about 89% of them singletons, with roughly 3.7% in the top ten. The sequencing sample was made of PBMCs or T cells enriched from blood (not recorded which). This clonotype was obtained from a woman in her 30s who had recovered from COVID-19.

Here the CDR3 DNA reads TGTGCCAGCAGCCCAAGACTAGCGGGGGACTACAATGAGCAGTTCTTC. This encodes CASSPRLAGDYNEQFF. The chain couples TRBV7-3 to TRBJ2-1; TRBD2 matches 12 bases. Germline values: CDR1 SGHTA, CDR2 FQGTGA. The CDR3 length is 16 residues. V lost 5 bases and J lost 3; bases outside the gene matches: 5.